Sequencing of this T cell receptor beta chain was carried out in a study of T cells after yellow fever vaccination (dated by TCRdb to between 2018 and 2021). At the level of the whole study: Libraries from fractions with low cell numbers were prepared with the SMART-Seq v4 Ultra Low Input RNA kit. To track T-cell clones before and after primary and booster YFV17D yellow fever vaccination, bulk TCR alpha and beta repertoires were sequenced longitudinally. Blood was drawn at multiple timepoints before and after primary and secondary immunization, with bulk PBMC replicates and cell subsets isolated. Two healthy male donors made up the cohort, one aged 18 to 30 years and the other aged 30 to 40 years.

On this clonotype: What this receptor recognizes is not known. Per-nucleotide qualities are absent, and no much larger clonotype sits a single base away.

The treatment or condition label here, explained by the study, means: live attenuated yellow fever vaccine strain. At each blood-draw timepoint, two biological replicates of bulk PBMCs were obtained. PBMCs were isolated from peripheral blood using a standard Ficoll-Paque protocol. TriZol was used to extract RNA from bulk PBMCs, CD4 and CD8 fractions, and dextramer-positive and dextramer-negative fractions. TCR cDNA was made using 5'RACE template switching, a step that added a universal primer site and unique molecular identifiers. Priming for cDNA synthesis came from both the TCR alpha and TCR beta constant segments. Library amplification involved two PCR steps, and the second step added sample barcodes and sequencing adapters. Sequencing of libraries was done on Illumina HiSeq 2500 (2x100 bp) or NovaSeq (2x150 bp). Per the original workflow: MIGEC was used to demultiplex reads and collapse the reads into UMI consensus sequences, and MiXCR was used for V(D)J alignment. Vaccine-responding clonotypes were defined with edgeR using replicate PBMC samples, requiring FDR below 0.01 and a log2 fold change above 5 up to day 15. Each bulk clonotype was labeled CD4 or CD8 based on which sequenced repertoire, CD4 or CD8, contained the clonotype at higher abundance. TCRdb's own reprocessing of the public reads used fastp at Q25 and MiXCR and kept productive beta chains. Each entry is one CDR3 protein sequence, shown with its most common DNA and genes. The V and J calls and clone size come from TCRdb's table, not from the authors' own analysis. Here the sample has 300,000 or so distinct CDR3 sequences; roughly 8% occur a single time. Of the sample, 15% to 20% falls within the top ten clones.

General findings and caveats noted by the study authors: A small fraction of clonotypes appeared in both the CD4 and CD8 compartments, likely as a result of convergent recombination. The secondary T-cell response was weaker than the primary response but faster, peaking on day 5 instead of day 15. After the booster, most clones that had expanded after primary vaccination were detected again (around 95% of CD4 and under 90% of CD8), suggesting broad maintenance of memory. Because abundant contaminating clonotypes from the bulk population could be contained in FACS-sorted repertoires, computational filtering was required. Because only a couple of donors were included in the study, the extent to which the findings can be generalized is limited.

Counted from cysteine to phenylalanine, this CDR3 has 14 amino acids. The entry retains the CDR3 DNA only, 42 bases that are in frame from base 1. CDR1 and CDR2 are drawn from the germline V gene: SNHLY, FYNNEI. Trimming at the junction amounts to 7 bases on V and 0 bases on J, and the germline ends lie 13 bases apart. The V and J segments used are TRBV2 and TRBJ2-7, with the D gene not confidently named. The source material was PBMCs, sampled roughly 47 days after the first yellow fever vaccination. The source of this sequence is a man aged 18 to 30 who received the YFV17D yellow fever vaccine. The DNA reads as follows: TGTGCCAGCATCGTTGGATCGAGCTCCTACGAGCAGTACTTC. Its translation is CASIVGSSSYEQYF.